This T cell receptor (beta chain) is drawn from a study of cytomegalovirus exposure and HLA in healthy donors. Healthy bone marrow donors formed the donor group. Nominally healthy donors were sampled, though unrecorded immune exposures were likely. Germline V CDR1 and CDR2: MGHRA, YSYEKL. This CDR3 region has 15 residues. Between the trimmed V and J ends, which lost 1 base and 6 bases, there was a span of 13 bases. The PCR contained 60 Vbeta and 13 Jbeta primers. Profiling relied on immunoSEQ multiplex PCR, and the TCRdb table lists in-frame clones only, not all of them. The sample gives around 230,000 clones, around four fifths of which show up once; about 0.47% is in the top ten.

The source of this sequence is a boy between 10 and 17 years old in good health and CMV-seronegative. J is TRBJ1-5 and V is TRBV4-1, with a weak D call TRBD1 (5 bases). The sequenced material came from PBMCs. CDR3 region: CASSQGLGEGQPQHF. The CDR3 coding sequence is TGCGCCAGCAGCCAAGGACTGGGGGAGGGTCAGCCCCAGCATTTT.